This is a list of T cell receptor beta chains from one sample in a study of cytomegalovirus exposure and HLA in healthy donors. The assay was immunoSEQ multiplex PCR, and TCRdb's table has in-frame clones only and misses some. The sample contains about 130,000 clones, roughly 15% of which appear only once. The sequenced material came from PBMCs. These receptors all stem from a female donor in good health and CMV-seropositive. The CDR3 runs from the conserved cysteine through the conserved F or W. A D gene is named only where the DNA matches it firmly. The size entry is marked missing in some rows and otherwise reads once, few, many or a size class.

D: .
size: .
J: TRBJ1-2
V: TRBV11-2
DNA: TGTGCCAGCAGCTCCCGCCCGGGTCTTGGCTACACCTTC
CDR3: CASSSRPGLGYTF

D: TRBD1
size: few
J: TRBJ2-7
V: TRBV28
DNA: TGTGCCAGCAGCCCTGTCGGGACAGGGGCCTACGAGCAGTACTTC
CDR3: CASSPVGTGAYEQYF

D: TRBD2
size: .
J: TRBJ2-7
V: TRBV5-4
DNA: TGTGCCAGCAGCCCGGGACTAGCGGAGTTATACGAGCAGTACTTC
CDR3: CASSPGLAELYEQYF

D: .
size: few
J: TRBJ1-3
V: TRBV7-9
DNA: TGTGCCAGCAGCTTAATCGGGGGGACTGGAAACACCATATATTTT
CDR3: CASSLIGGTGNTIYF

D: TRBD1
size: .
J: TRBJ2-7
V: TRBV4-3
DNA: TGCGCCAGCAGCCAGGGGACAGGGGGATCCTACGAGCAGTACTTC
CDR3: CASSQGTGGSYEQYF

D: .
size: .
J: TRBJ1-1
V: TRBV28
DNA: TGTGCCAGCAGTTTGAAGCGTTCGGGTGAAGCTTTCTTT
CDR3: CASSLKRSGEAFF

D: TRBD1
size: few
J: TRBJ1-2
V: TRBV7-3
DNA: TGTGCCAGCAGCTCGGGACAGGACTATGGCTACACCTTC
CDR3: CASSSGQDYGYTF

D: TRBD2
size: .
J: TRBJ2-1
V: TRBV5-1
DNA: TGCGCCAGCAGCCCCGGGACTAGCGGCTACAATGAGCAGTTCTTC
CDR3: CASSPGTSGYNEQFF

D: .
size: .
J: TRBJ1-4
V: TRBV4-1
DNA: TGCGCCAGCAGCCCCCAACAGACAACTAATGAAAAACTGTTTTTT
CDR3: CASSPQQTTNEKLFF

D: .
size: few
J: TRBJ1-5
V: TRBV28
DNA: TGTGCCAGCAGCCCTGACAGGAATCAGCCCCAGCATTTT
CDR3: CASSPDRNQPQHF

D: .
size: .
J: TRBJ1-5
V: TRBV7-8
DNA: TGTGCCAGCAGCTTACGCAGGGTTAGTTCGGATCAGCCCCAGCATTTT
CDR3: CASSLRRVSSDQPQHF

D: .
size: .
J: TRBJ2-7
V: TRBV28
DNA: TGTGCCAGCAGTGCTTCCGGGACACCCAGCCGGAAGTACTTC
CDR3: CASSASGTPSRKYF

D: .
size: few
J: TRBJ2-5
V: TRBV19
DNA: TGTGCCAGTAGTATAGAAGGCCAGGGAGAGACCCAGTACTTC
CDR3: CASSIEGQGETQYF

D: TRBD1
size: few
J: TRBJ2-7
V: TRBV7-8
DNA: TGTGCCAGCAGCTTCCCGAGGGACAGAGGTCACGCAGAGCAGTACTTC
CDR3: CASSFPRDRGHAEQYF

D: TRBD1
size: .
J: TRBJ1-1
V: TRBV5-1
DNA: TGCGCCAGCAGCTTTTCAATCTTTGGGACAGGGAACACTGAAGCTTTCTTT
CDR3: CASSFSIFGTGNTEAFF

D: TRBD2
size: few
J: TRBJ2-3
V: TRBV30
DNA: TGTGCCTGGAGTGTACAGGGTCCTAGCGGGATGACAGATACGCAGTATTTT
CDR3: CAWSVQGPSGMTDTQYF

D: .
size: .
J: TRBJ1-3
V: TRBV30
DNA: TGTGCCTGGAGTGGGGCGGAGGAAAGATCTGGAAACACCATATATTTT
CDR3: CAWSGAEERSGNTIYF

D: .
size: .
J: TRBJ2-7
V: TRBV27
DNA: TGTGCCAGCAGTTCGAGGCGGGGAGCCTACGAGCAGTACTTC
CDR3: CASSSRRGAYEQYF

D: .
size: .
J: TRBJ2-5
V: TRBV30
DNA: TGTGCCTGGAGTAAATTATCCCAAGAGACCCAGTACTTC
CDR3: CAWSKLSQETQYF

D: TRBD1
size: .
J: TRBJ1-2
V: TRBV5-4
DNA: TGTGCCAGCAGCTTGTGGACAGGGCTAGATGGCTACACCTTC
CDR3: CASSLWTGLDGYTF

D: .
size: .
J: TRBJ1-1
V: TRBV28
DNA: TGTGCCAGCAGAAATTACATGAACACTGAAGCTTTCTTT
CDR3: CASRNYMNTEAFF

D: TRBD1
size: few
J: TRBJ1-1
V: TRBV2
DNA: TGTGCCAGCACCCCGACAGGGTTTGGTGAAGCTTTCTTT
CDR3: CASTPTGFGEAFF

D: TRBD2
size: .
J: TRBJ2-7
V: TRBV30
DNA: TGTGCCTGGAGTGTAGATAGGGCTAGCGGCTACGAGCAGTACTTC
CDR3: CAWSVDRASGYEQYF

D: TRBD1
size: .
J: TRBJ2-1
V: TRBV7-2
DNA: TGTGCCAGCCGGCGTGGGACAGGGGTCGGGGAGCAGTTCTTC
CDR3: CASRRGTGVGEQFF

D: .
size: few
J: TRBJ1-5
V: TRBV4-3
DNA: TGCGCCAGCAGCCAAGACGTTACCCAGGGTAATAGCAATCAGCCCCAGCATTTT
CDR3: CASSQDVTQGNSNQPQHF

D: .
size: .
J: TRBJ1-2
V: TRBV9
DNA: TGTGCCAGCAGCGGACAGGTTATCGATTTTTCTAACTATGGCTACACCTTC
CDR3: CASSGQVIDFSNYGYTF

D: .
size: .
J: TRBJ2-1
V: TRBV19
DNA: TGTGCCAGTGCCCGGGGTTCCGTGAGCTCCTACAATGAGCAGTTCTTC
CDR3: CASARGSVSSYNEQFF

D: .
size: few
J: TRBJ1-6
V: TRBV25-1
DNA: TGTGCCAGCAGTGAAGCAGGAGGCAATTCACCCCTCCACTTT
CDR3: CASSEAGGNSPLHF

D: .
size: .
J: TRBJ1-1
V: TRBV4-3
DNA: TGCGCCAGCAGCCAAGAAGGGGGATTGAACACTGAAGCTTTCTTT
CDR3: CASSQEGGLNTEAFF

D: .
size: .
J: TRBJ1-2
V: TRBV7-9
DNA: TGTGCCAGCAGCTTACCCTTTAACTATGGCTACACCTTC
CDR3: CASSLPFNYGYTF

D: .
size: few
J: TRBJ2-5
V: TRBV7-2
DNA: TGTGCCAGCAGCTTAAAGGGGGGGCTGGAGACCCAGTACTTC
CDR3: CASSLKGGLETQYF

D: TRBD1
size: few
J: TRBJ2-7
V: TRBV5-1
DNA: TGCGCCAGCAGCCCGGACAGGGGCGAGCAGTACTTC
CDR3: CASSPDRGEQYF

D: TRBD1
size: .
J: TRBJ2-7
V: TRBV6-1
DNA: TGTGCCAGCAGTGAATTGTTTCAGGGGGCGTACGAGCAGTACTTC
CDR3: CASSELFQGAYEQYF

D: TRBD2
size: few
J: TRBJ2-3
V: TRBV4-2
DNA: TGTGCCAGCAGCCGAGCGGGAGTTGGGTCAGATACGCAGTATTTT
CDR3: CASSRAGVGSDTQYF

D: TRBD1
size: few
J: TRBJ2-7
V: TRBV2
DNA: TGTGCCAGCAGGCCCACTACCGGGACAGGGGCAATTTACGAGCAGTACTTC
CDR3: CASRPTTGTGAIYEQYF

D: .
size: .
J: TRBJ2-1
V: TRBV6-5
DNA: TGTGCCAGCAGGACTGGATTCCTCTACAATGAGCAGTTCTTC
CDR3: CASRTGFLYNEQFF

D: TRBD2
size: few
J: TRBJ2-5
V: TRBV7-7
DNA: TGTGCTAGCAGCTTGCGGGGGGCAGAGACCCAGTACTTC
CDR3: CASSLRGAETQYF

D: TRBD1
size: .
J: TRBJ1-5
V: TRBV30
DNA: TGTGCCTGGAGTTCTTCACAGGGGAATCAGCCCCAGAATTTT
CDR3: CAWSSSQGNQPQNF

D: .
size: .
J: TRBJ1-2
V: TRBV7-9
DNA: TGTGCCAGCAGCTTAGCCGGGGTATTAGAGTATGGCTACACCTTC
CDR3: CASSLAGVLEYGYTF

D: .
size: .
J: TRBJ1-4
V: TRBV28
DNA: TGTGCCAGCCGGAATCCGGGGGAAAAACTGTTTTTT
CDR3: CASRNPGEKLFF

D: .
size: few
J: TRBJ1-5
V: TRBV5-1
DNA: TGCGCCAGCAAGGAGTCTAGCGGCAATCAGCCCCAGCATTTT
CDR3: CASKESSGNQPQHF

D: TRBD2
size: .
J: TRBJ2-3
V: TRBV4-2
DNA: TGTGCCAGCAGTAGGCGCGGGAGACGCAGATCGTGGACAGATACGCAGTATTTT
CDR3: CASSRRGRRRSWTDTQYF

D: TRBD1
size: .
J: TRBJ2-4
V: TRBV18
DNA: TGTGCCAGCTTAGGCCGGGACAGGGAGAACATTCAGTACTTC
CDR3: CASLGRDRENIQYF

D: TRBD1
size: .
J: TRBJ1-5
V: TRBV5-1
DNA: TGCGCCAGCAGCCGGGGGACAGCCGAGAGGGATCAGCCCCAGCATTTT
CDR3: CASSRGTAERDQPQHF

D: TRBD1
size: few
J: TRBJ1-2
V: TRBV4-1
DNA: TGCGCCAGCAGCCAAGAAGAATTAGGTCCAGGGGGTTTAGGCTACACCTTC
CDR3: CASSQEELGPGGLGYTF

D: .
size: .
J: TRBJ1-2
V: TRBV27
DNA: TGTGCCAGCAGTTTAAATCGCTTGGCTGGCTACACCTTC
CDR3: CASSLNRLAGYTF

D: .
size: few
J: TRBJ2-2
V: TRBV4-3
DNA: TGCGCCACTCGTAGCGGAGTTAACACCGGGGAGCTGTTTTTT
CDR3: CATRSGVNTGELFF

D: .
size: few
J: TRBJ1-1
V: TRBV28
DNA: TGTGCCAGCAGCCTGGAGACTGAAGCTTTCTTT
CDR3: CASSLETEAFF

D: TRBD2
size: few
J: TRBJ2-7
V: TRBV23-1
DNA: TGCGCCAGCAGTCACCCAAACACTAGCGCAAACTACGAGCAGTACTTC
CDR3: CASSHPNTSANYEQYF

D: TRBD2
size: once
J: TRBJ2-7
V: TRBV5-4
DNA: TGTGCCAGCAGCTTTCCCCAGCGGGGGACCTACGAGCAGTACTTC
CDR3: CASSFPQRGTYEQYF

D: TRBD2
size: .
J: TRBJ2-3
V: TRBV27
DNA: TGTGCCAGCAGCATAGCGGGTCTGGATACGCAGTATTTT
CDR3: CASSIAGLDTQYF

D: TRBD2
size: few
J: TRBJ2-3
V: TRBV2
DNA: TGTGCCAGCAGTGACAGACTAGCGGGCACAGATACGCAGTATTTT
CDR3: CASSDRLAGTDTQYF

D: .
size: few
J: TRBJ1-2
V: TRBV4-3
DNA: TGCGCCAGCAGCCCCATAGTTCTCTATGGCTACACCTTC
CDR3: CASSPIVLYGYTF

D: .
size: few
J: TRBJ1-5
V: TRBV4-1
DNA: TGCGCCAGCAGCCAAGATCTCTCCAGGGGACGGGATCAGCCCCAGCATTTT
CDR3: CASSQDLSRGRDQPQHF

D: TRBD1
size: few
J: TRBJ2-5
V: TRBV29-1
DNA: TGCAGCGTGGTGACAGGGTCGGAGACCCAGTACTTC
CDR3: CSVVTGSETQYF